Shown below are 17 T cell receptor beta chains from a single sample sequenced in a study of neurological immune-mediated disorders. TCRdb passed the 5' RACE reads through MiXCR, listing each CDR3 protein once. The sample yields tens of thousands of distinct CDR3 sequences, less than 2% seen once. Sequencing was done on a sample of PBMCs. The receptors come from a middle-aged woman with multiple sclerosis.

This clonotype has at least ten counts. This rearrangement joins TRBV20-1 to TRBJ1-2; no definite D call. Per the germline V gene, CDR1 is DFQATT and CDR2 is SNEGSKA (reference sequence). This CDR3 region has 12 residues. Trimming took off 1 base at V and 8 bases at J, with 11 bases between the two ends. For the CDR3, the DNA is TGCAGTGCTAGAGGGCCCCTGAGGGGCTACACCTTC. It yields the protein CSARGPLRGYTF.

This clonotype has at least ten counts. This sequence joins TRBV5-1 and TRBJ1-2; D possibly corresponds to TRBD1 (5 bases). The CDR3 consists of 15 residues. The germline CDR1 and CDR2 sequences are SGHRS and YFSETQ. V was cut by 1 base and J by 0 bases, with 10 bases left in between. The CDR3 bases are TGCGCCAGCAGCTTGAGGGGCGGTTCTAACTATGGCTACACCTTC. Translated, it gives CASSLRGGSNYGYTF.

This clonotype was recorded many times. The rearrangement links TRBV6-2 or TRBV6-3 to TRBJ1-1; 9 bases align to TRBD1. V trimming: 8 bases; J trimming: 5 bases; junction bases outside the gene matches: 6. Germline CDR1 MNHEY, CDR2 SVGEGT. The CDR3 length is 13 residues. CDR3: CASRDRVYTEAFF. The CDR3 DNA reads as TGTGCCAGCCGGGACAGGGTATATACTGAAGCTTTCTTT.

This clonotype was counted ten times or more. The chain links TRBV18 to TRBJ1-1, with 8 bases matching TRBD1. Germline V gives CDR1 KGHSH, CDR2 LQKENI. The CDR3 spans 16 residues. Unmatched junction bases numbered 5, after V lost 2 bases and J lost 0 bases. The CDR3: CASSPASTGVNTEAFF. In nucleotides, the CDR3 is TGTGCCAGCTCACCAGCCTCGACAGGGGTGAACACTGAAGCTTTCTTT. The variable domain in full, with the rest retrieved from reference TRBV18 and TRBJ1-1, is NAGVMQNPRHLVRRRGQEARLRCSPMKGHSHVYWYRQLPEEGLKFMVYLQKENIIDESGMPKERFSAEFPKEGPSILRIQQVVRGDSAAYFCASSPASTGVNTEAFFGQGTRLTVV.

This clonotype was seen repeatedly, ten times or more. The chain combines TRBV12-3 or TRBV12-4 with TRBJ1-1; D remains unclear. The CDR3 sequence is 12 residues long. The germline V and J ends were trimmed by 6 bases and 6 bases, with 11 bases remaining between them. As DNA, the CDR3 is TGTGCCAGCAGGCCGAACGGACCTGAAGCTTTCTTT. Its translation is CASRPNGPEAFF.

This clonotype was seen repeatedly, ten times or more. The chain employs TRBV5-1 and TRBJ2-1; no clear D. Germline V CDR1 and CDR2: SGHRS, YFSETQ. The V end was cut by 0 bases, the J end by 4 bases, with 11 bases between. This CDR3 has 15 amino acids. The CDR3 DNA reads TGCGCCAGCAGCTTGGCCAGTCAAGATTACAATGAGCAGTTCTTC. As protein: CASSLASQDYNEQFF.

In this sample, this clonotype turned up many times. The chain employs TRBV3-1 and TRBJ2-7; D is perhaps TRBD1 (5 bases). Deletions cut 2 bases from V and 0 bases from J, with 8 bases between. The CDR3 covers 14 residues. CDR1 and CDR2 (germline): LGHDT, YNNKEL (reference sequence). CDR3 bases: TGTGCCAGCAGCCAACCGACAGTCTCCTACGAGCAGTACTTC. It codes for CASSQPTVSYEQYF.

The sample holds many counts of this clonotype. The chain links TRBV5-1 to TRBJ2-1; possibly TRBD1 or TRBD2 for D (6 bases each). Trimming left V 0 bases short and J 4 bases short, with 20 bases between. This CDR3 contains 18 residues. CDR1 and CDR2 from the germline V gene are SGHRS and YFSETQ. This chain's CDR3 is CASSLGPIRGLLYNEQFF. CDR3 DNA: TGCGCCAGCAGCTTGGGCCCAATACGGGGGCTTCTTTACAATGAGCAGTTCTTC.

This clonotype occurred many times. CDR3 sequence: CASREGRNEQFF. CDR3 in DNA: TGTGCCAGCAGAGAGGGAAGGAATGAGCAGTTCTTC. The chain combines TRBV5-6 with TRBJ2-1, with D maybe TRBD2 (5 bases). CDR3 length equals 12 residues. Germline assignment: CDR1 SGHDT and CDR2 YYEEEE. V was clipped by 5 bases and J by 7 bases, with 10 bases between them.

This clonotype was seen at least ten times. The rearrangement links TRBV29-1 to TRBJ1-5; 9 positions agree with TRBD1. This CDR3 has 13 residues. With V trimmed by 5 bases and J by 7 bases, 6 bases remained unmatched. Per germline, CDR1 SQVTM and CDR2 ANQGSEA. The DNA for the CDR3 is TGCAGCGTTTCCCAGGACAGGGGCCAGCCCCAGCATTTT. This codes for CSVSQDRGQPQHF. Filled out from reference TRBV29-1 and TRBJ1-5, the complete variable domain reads SAVISQKPSRDICQRGTSLTIQCQVDSQVTMMFWYRQQPGQSLTLIATANQGSEATYESGFVIDKFPISRPNLTFSTLTVSNMSPEDSSIYLCSVSQDRGQPQHFGDGTRLSIL.

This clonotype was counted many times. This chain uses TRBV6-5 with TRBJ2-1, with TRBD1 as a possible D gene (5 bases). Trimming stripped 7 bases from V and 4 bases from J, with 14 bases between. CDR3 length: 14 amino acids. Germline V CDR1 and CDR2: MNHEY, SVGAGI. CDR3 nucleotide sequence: TGTGCCAGCATTTCCGACAGCCCTTACAATGAGCAGTTCTTC. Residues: CASISDSPYNEQFF.

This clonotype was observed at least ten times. CDR3 amino acids: CASSGTGNTQYF. The CDR3 coding sequence is TGTGCCAGCAGTGGGACAGGGAATACCCAGTACTTC. This sequence joins TRBV12-3 or TRBV12-4 and TRBJ2-5, with 9 positions matching TRBD1. Trimming removed 5 bases from V and 8 bases from J; junction bases left unmatched: 3. The CDR3 runs 12 residues.

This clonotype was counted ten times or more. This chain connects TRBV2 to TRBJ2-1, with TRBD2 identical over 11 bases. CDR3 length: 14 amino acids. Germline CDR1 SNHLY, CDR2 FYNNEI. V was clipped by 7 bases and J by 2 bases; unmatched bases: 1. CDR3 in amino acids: CASKGLAAYNEQFF. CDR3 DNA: TGTGCCAGCAAGGGACTAGCGGCCTACAATGAGCAGTTCTTC.

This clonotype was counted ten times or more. The CDR3 bases are TGCGCCAGCAGCTTGAAGGGCGACACCGGGGAGCTGTTTTTT. Encoded protein: CASSLKGDTGELFF. This chain connects TRBV5-1 to TRBJ2-2; D call uncertain. The germline V and J ends were trimmed by 1 base and 3 bases, with 7 bases remaining between them. Germline CDR1 reads SGHRS; CDR2 reads YFSETQ. The CDR3 runs to 14 residues.

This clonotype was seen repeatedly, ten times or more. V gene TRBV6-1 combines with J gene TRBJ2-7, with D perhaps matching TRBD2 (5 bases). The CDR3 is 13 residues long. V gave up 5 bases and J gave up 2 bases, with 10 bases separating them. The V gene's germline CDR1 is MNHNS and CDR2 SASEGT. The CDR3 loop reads CASSSSLAYEQYF. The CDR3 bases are TGTGCCAGCAGTTCTAGCCTGGCCTACGAGCAGTACTTC.

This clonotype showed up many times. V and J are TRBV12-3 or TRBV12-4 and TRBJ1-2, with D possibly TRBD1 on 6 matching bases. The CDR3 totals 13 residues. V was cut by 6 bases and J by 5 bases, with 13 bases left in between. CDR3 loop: CASSFRGFYGYTF. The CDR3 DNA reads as TGTGCCAGCAGCTTCAGGGGATTTTATGGCTACACCTTC.

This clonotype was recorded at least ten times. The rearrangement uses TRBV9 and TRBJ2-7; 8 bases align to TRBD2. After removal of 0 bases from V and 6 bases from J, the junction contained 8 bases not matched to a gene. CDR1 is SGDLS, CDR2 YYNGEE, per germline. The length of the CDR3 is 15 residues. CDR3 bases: TGTGCCAGCAGCGTAGAACCAGCGGGGGTAGGCGAGCAGTACTTC. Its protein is CASSVEPAGVGEQYF.